These T cell receptor beta chains were read from a single sample in a study of cytomegalovirus exposure and HLA in healthy donors. This table comes from immunoSEQ multiplex PCR, and its TCRdb copy is limited to in-frame clones, with some not included. The sample lists approximately 160,000 clones; around 80% were seen once. Sequenced input: PBMCs. These receptors were collected from a female donor in good health and CMV-seronegative. The CDR3 runs from the conserved cysteine through the conserved F or W. The D gene is left open where the match is weak. Clone size is not always given. Where it is, it says once, few, many or a class for expanded clones.

j_call v_call clone_size d_call cdr3_aa cdr3_nt
TRBJ2-3 TRBV28 . . CASSVMVAGSTDTQYF TGTGCCAGTAGTGTAATGGTGGCGGGAAGCACAGATACGCAGTATTTT
TRBJ2-6 TRBV30 . . CAWSVRGSGANVLTF TGTGCCTGGAGTGTACGAGGCTCTGGGGCCAACGTCCTGACTTTC
TRBJ1-2 TRBV4-3 . . CASSQEGVKRNYGYTF TGCGCCAGCAGCCAAGAAGGGGTAAAAAGGAACTATGGCTACACCTTC
TRBJ1-3 TRBV6-4 . . CASREQGKNVRGNTIYF TGTGCCAGCAGGGAGCAGGGAAAGAACGTTCGTGGAAACACCATATATTTT
TRBJ2-1 TRBV28 . . CASSFLRGSYNEQFF TGTGCCAGCAGTTTTTTGCGGGGCTCCTACAATGAGCAGTTCTTC
TRBJ2-7 TRBV7-2 . . CASTSSVHEQYF TGTGCCAGCACTTCGAGTGTGCACGAGCAGTACTTC
TRBJ2-5 TRBV7-9 few . CASSLARGLQETQYF TGTGCCAGCAGCTTAGCCAGGGGTCTCCAAGAGACCCAGTACTTC
TRBJ2-5 TRBV4-1 . . CASSQERLRASQETQYF TGCGCCAGCAGCCAAGAGCGGCTGAGGGCCTCCCAAGAGACCCAGTACTTC
TRBJ2-3 TRBV5-1 . TRBD1 CASSLGEQGADTQYF TGCGCCAGCAGCTTGGGGGAACAGGGGGCAGATACGCAGTATTTT
TRBJ1-3 TRBV6-5 . TRBD1 CAGGRDRVNF TGTGCCGGGGGGCGGGACAGGGTAAATTTT
TRBJ2-5 TRBV18 . . CASSPAISQETQYF TGTGCCAGCTCACCCGCGATATCACAAGAGACCCAGTACTTC
TRBJ1-2 TRBV18 . . CASSLPTGGFAF TGTGCCAGCTCCCTGCCGACAGGAGGCTTCGCCTTC
TRBJ2-3 TRBV19 . TRBD2 CASSITWPGLEADTQYF TGTGCCAGTAGTATCACCTGGCCGGGACTAGAAGCAGATACGCAGTATTTT
TRBJ2-2 TRBV25-1 . TRBD1 CASSIRGQGGELFF TGTGCCAGCAGTATTAGGGGGCAAGGCGGGGAGCTGTTTTTT
TRBJ1-2 TRBV6-4 . TRBD1 CASSDSEGANYGYTF TGTGCCAGCAGTGACTCGGAGGGGGCCAACTATGGCTACACCTTC
TRBJ2-3 TRBV5-4 . TRBD2 CASSLVGGRGSAADTQYF TGTGCCAGCAGCTTGGTTGGCGGTCGCGGGAGTGCGGCAGATACGCAGTATTTT
TRBJ2-5 TRBV5-1 . TRBD2 CASSPLGLAKETQYF TGCGCCAGCAGCCCCTTGGGACTAGCAAAAGAGACCCAGTACTTC
TRBJ2-7 TRBV7-2 . . CASSLNTAEQYF TGTGCCAGCAGCTTAAATACAGCCGAGCAGTACTTC
TRBJ2-1 TRBV2 . TRBD2 CASSESSGRFGNEQFF TGTGCCAGCAGTGAATCAAGCGGGAGGTTCGGCAATGAGCAGTTCTTC
TRBJ2-3 TRBV11-2 . . CASSLVTGGTDTQYF TGTGCCAGCAGCTTAGTGACGGGGGGCACAGATACGCAGTATTTT
TRBJ2-3 TRBV5-1 . . CASSSSPTGTDTQYF TGCGCCAGCAGCTCCTCCCCGACTGGCACAGATACGCAGTATTTT
TRBJ2-2 TRBV2 once TRBD2 CASSVARLAGGSGELFF TGTGCCAGCAGTGTGGCCAGACTAGCGGGGGGTAGCGGGGAGCTGTTTTTT
TRBJ2-4 TRBV4-2 once TRBD1 CASSQERTGVAKNSQYF TGTGCCAGCAGCCAAGAACGAACAGGGGTAGCCAAAAACAGTCAGTACTTC
TRBJ1-2 TRBV7-9 . TRBD1 CASSLAGQGSYSNYGYTF TGTGCCAGCAGCTTAGCGGGACAGGGTTCCTATTCTAACTATGGCTACACCTTC
TRBJ2-7 TRBV5-1 once . CASSFRDKAYEQYF TGCGCCAGCAGCTTTCGGGACAAAGCCTACGAGCAGTACTTC
TRBJ1-2 TRBV5-1 . . CASSPRDISRGPYGYTF TGCGCCAGCAGCCCGAGGGACATCTCGAGGGGCCCCTATGGCTACACCTTC
TRBJ1-5 TRBV7-2 . TRBD1 CASSRDRGNQPQHF TGTGCCAGCAGCCGGGACAGGGGTAATCAGCCCCAGCATTTT
TRBJ2-2 TRBV7-9 . . CASSFPSAANTGELFF TGTGCCAGCAGCTTCCCCTCCGCAGCGAACACCGGGGAGCTGTTTTTT
TRBJ2-5 TRBV30 . TRBD2 CAWRPAGGRTQYF TGTGCCTGGAGGCCCGCGGGAGGGAGAACCCAGTACTTC
TRBJ2-3 TRBV7-3 . TRBD2 CASSPYSGGFDTQYF TGTGCCAGCAGCCCTTATAGCGGGGGGTTTGATACGCAGTATTTT
TRBJ2-6 TRBV28 . . CASSPGGSSGANVLTF TGTGCCAGCAGCCCCGGGGGATCCTCTGGGGCCAACGTCCTGACTTTC
TRBJ2-7 TRBV5-4 . . CASSLLSLPHEQYF TGTGCCAGCAGCCTCTTATCCCTCCCCCACGAGCAGTACTTC
TRBJ1-5 TRBV19 few . CAVGLYEDFRNQPQHF TGTGCCGTAGGTCTCTATGAGGATTTCCGCAATCAGCCCCAGCATTTT
TRBJ1-2 TRBV6-6 few TRBD1 CASRGTGGYGYTF TGTGCCAGCAGAGGGACAGGGGGCTATGGCTACACCTTC
TRBJ2-1 TRBV13 once . CASGVRGYNEQFF TGTGCCAGCGGTGTCAGGGGCTACAATGAGCAGTTCTTC
TRBJ1-2 TRBV13 . . CASSLPPGLDYGYTF TGTGCCAGCAGCTTACCCCCAGGGCTCGACTATGGCTACACCTTC
TRBJ2-7 TRBV29-1 . . CSVGQAYEQYF TGCAGCGTGGGGCAGGCCTACGAGCAGTACTTC
TRBJ2-1 TRBV5-6 few . CASSLEVRASYNEQFF TGTGCCAGCAGCTTGGAGGTCAGGGCCTCCTACAATGAGCAGTTCTTC
TRBJ2-3 TRBV5-1 . TRBD2 CASSAGGAADTQYF TGCGCCAGCAGCGCCGGGGGGGCAGCAGATACGCAGTATTTT
TRBJ1-3 TRBV19 . . CATNRADAGNTIYF TGTGCCACTAACAGGGCTGATGCTGGAAACACCATATATTTT
TRBJ2-7 TRBV6-5 few TRBD2 CASSYNGGRDREQYF TGTGCCAGCAGTTACAATGGCGGGAGGGATCGGGAGCAGTACTTC
TRBJ2-1 TRBV5-6 . . CASSLPGSYNEQFF TGTGCCAGCAGCCTCCCCGGGTCGTACAATGAGCAGTTCTTC
TRBJ1-1 TRBV12-2 few . CASRLDRQNTEAFF TGTGCAAGTCGCTTAGACAGGCAGAACACTGAAGCTTTCTTT